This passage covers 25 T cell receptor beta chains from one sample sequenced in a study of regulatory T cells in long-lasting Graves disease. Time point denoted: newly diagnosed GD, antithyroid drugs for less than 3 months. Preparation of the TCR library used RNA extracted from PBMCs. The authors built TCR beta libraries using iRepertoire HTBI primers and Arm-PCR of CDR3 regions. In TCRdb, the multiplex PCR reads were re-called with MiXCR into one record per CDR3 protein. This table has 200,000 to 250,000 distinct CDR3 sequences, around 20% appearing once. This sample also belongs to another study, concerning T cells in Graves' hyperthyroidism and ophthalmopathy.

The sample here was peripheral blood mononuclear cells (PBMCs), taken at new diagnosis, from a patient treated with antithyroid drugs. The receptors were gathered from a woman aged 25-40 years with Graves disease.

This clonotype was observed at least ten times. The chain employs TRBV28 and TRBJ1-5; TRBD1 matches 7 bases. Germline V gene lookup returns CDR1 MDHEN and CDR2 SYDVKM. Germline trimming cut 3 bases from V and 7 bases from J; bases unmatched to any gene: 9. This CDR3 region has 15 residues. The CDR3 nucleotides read TGTGCCAGCAGTTTGTGGGACAGAAATCGGCAGCCCCAGCATTTT. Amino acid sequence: CASSLWDRNRQPQHF.

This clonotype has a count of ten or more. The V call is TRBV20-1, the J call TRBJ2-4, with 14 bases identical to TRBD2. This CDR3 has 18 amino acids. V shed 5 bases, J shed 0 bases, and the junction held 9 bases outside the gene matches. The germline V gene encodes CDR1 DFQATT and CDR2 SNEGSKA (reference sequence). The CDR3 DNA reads TGCAGTGCTCCCCGACTAGCGGGAGGGGACTTAGCCAAAAACATTCAGTACTTC. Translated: CSAPRLAGGDLAKNIQYF.

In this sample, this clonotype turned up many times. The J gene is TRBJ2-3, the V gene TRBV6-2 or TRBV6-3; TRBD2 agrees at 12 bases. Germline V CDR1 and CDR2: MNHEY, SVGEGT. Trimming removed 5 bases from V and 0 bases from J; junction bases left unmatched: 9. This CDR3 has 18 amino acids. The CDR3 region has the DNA TGTGCCAGCAGTCCAACGGGACTAGCGGGTTCTAGCACAGATACGCAGTATTTT. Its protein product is CASSPTGLAGSSTDTQYF.

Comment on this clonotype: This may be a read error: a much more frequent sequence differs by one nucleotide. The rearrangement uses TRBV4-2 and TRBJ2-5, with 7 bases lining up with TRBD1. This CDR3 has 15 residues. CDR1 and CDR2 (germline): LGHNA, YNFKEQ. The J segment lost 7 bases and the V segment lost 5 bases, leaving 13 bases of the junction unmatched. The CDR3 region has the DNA TGTGCCAGCAGCGAATTAACAGGGGATCAGGGGACCCAGTACTTC. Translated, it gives CASSELTGDQGTQYF.

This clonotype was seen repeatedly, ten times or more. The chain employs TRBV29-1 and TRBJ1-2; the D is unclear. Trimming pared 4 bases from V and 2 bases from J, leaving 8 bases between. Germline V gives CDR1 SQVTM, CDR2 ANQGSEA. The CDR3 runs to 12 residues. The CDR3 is CSVAGSNYGYTF. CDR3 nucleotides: TGCAGCGTTGCGGGCTCCAACTATGGCTACACCTTC. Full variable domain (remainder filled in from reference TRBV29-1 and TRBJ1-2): SAVISQKPSRDICQRGTSLTIQCQVDSQVTMMFWYRQQPGQSLTLIATANQGSEATYESGFVIDKFPISRPNLTFSTLTVSNMSPEDSSIYLCSVAGSNYGYTFGSGTRLTVV.

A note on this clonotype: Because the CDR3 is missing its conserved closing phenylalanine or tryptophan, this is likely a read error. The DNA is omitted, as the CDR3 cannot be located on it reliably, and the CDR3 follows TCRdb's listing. Here the CDR3 reads CASSQRLAGGYRGELSL. V gene TRBV3-1 combines with J gene TRBJ2-2; the table's D call, TRBD2, has no DNA check behind it. Germline CDR1 and CDR2: LGHDT and YNNKEL (reference sequence). The CDR3 contains 17 residues when both ends are counted.

The CDR3 sequence: CASSVGHTPNTGELFF. The CDR3 DNA sequence: TGTGCCAGCAGTGTGGGACATACTCCCAACACCGGGGAGCTGTTTTTT. This chain joins TRBV6-1 and TRBJ2-2; maybe TRBD1 (6 bases). There are 16 residues in the CDR3. V lost 4 bases and J lost 2, with 14 bases in between. Per germline, CDR1 MNHNS and CDR2 SASEGT.

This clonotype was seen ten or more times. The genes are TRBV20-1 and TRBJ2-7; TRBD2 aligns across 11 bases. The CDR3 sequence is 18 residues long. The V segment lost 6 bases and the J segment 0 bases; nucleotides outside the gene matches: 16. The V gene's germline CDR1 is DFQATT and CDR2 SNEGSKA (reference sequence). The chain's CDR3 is CSAPAWASGGPPSYEQYF. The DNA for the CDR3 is TGCAGTGCCCCCGCCTGGGCTAGCGGGGGGCCTCCCTCCTACGAGCAGTACTTC.

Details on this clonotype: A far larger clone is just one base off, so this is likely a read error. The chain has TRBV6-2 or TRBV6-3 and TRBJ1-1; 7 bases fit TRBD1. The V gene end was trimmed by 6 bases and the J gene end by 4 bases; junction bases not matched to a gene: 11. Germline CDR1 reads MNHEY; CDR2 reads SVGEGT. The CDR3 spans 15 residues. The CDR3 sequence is CASRRGTVASTEAFF. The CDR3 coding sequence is TGTGCCAGCAGGAGGGGGACAGTTGCAAGCACTGAAGCTTTCTTT.

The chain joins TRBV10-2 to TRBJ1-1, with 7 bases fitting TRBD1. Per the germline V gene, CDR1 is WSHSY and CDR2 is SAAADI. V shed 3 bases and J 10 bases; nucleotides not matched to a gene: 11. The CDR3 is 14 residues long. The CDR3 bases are TGCGCCAGCAGTGAACCGGGACTCAGGGGGGTAGCTTTCTTT. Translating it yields CASSEPGLRGVAFF.

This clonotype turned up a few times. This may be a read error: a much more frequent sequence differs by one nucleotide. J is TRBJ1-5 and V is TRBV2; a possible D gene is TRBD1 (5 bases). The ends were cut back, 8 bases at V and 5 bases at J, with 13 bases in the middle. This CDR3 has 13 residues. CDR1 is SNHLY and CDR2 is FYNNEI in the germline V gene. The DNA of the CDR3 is TGTGCCAGCGGGGCAGGGCGGGATCAGCCCCAGCATTTT. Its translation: CASGAGRDQPQHF.

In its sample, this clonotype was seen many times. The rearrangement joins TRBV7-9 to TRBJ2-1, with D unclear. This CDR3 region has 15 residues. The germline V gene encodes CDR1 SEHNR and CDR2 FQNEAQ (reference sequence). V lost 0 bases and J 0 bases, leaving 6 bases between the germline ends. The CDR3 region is CASSLAGSSYNEQFF. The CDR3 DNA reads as TGTGCCAGCAGCTTAGCGGGAAGCTCCTACAATGAGCAGTTCTTC.

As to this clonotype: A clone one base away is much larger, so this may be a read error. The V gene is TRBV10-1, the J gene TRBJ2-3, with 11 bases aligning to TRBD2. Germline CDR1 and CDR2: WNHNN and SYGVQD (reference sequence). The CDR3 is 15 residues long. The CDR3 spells CASSELAGGTGTQYF. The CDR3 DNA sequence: TGCGCCAGCAGTGAGCTAGCGGGGGGCACAGGTACGCAGTATTTT.

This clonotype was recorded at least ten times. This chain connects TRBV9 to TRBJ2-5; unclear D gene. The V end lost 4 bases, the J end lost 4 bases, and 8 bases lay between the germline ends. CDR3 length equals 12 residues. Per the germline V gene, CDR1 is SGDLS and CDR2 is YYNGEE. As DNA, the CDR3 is TGTGCCAGCAGCAGCACGCGAGAGACCCAGTACTTC. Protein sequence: CASSSTRETQYF.

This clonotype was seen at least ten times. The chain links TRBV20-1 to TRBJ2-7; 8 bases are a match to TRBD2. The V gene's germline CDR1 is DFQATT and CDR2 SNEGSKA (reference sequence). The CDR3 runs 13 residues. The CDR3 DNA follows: TGCACCGTTCCGAGCGGGGGCTCCTACGAGCAGTACTTC. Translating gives CTVPSGGSYEQYF.

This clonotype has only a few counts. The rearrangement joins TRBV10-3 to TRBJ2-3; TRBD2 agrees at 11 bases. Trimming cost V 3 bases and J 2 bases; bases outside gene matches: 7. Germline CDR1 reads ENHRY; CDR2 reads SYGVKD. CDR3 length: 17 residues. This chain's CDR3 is CAISDSASGRPTDTQYF. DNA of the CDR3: TGTGCCATCAGTGATTCGGCTAGCGGGAGGCCCACAGATACGCAGTATTTT.

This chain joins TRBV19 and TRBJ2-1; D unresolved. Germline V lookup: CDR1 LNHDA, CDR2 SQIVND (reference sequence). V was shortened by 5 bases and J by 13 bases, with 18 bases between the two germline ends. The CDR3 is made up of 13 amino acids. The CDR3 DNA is TGTGCCAGTAGTCGGGCTGCCCCCGACCTCCAGTTCTTC. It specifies CASSRAAPDLQFF.

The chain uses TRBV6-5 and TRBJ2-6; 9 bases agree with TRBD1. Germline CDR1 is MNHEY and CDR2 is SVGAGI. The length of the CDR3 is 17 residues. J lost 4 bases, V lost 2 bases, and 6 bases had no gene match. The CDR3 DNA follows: TGTGCCAGCAGTTACGGGACAGGGATGTCGGGGGCCAACGTCCTGACTTTC. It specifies CASSYGTGMSGANVLTF.

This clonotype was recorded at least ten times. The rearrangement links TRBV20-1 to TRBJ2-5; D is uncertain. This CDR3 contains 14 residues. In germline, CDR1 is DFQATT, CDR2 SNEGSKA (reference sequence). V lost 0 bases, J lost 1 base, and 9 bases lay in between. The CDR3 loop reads CSARDPLGQETQYF. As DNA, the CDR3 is TGCAGTGCTAGAGATCCCCTAGGCCAAGAGACCCAGTACTTC.

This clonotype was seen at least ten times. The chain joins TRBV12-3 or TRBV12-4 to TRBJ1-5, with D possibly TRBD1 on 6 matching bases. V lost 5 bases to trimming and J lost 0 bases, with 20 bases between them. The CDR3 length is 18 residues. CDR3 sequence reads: CASSQGRDRFYSNQPQHF. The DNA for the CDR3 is TGTGCCAGCAGTCAAGGACGCGACAGGTTCTATAGCAATCAGCCCCAGCATTTT.

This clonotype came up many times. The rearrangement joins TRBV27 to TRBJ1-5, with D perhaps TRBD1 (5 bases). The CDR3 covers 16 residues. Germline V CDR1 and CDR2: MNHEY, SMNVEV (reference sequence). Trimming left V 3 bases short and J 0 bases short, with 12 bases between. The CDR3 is CASSFAGIPSNQPQHF. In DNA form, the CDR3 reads TGTGCCAGCAGTTTTGCAGGGATCCCTAGCAATCAGCCCCAGCATTTT.

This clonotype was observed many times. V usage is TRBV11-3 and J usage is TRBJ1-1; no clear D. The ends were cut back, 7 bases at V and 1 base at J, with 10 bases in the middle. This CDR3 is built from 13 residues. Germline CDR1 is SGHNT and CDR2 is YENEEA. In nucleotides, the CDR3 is TGTGCCAGCAAGGCAAACACGAACACTGAAGCTTTCTTT. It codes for CASKANTNTEAFF.

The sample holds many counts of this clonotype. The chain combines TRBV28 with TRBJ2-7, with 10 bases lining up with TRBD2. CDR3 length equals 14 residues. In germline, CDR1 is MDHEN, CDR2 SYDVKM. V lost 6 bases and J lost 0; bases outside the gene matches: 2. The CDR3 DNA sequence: TGTGCCAGCAGAGGACTAGCGGACTCCTACGAGCAGTACTTC. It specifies CASRGLADSYEQYF. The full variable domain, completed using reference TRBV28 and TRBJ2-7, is DVKVTQSSRYLVKRTGEKVFLECVQDMDHENMFWYRQDPGLGLRLIYFSYDVKMKEKGDIPEGYSVSREKKERFSLILESASTNQTSMYLCASRGLADSYEQYFGPGTRLTVT.

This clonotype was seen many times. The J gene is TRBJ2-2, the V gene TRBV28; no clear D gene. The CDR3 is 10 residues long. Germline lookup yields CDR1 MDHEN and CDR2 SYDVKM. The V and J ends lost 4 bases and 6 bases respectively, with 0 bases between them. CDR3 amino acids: CASSSGELFF. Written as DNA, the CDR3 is TGTGCCAGCAGTTCCGGGGAGCTGTTTTTT.

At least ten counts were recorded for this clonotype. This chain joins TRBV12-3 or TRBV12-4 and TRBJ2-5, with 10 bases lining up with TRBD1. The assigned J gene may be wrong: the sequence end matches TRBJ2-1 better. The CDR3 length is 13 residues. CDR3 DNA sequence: TGTGCCAGCAGTAGACAGGGGGCGTATGAGCAGTTCTTC. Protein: CASSRQGAYEQFF.